Listed here are 20 T cell receptor beta chains from one sample, sequenced in a study of preoperative IRX-2 immunotherapy in early breast cancer. Using immunoSEQ multiplex PCR, the repertoire was profiled, and TCRdb retains in-frame clones only, with some absent. The repertoire holds 20,000 to 25,000 clones, with approximately 95% as singletons. Treatment meaning: preoperative locoregional IRX-2 cytokine immunotherapy. Sequencing used tumor tissue, obtained after IRX-2 immunotherapy. The origin of the receptors is a human donor with breast cancer.

In the case of this clone: The junction does not match germline at one end; this may be a read error. The chain carries TRBV7-9 and TRBJ1-4, with 8 bases that match TRBD1. The CDR3 loop spans 14 amino acids. Germline assignment: CDR1 SEHNR and CDR2 FQNEAQ (reference sequence). CDR3 region: CASSLSRVAGQEVF. DNA for the CDR3: TGTGCCAGCAGCTTAAGTCGAGTTGCGGGACAGGAGGTTTTT.

The chain combines TRBV2 with TRBJ1-6; D is unresolved. Germline CDR1 and CDR2: SNHLY and FYNNEI. The CDR3 covers 13 residues. Between the trimmed V and J ends, which lost 7 bases and 7 bases, there was a span of 11 bases. The CDR3 loop is CASKPEANSPLHF. CDR3 bases: TGTGCCAGCAAGCCGGAAGCCAATTCACCCCTCCACTTT.

The chain links TRBV18 to TRBJ2-7, with a weak D call TRBD1 (5 bases). The V end lost 0 bases, the J end lost 5 bases, and 17 bases lay between the germline ends. Germline V gene sequence: CDR1 KGHSH, CDR2 LQKENI. The CDR3 length is 16 residues. Here the CDR3 DNA reads TGTGCCAGCTCACCACCGGGAAGGGGTACGTGGAACGAGCAGTACTTC. This sequence encodes CASSPPGRGTWNEQYF.

The rearrangement joins TRBV7-6 to TRBJ1-3; maybe TRBD1 (6 bases). The CDR3 runs to 14 residues. V was cut by 5 bases and J by 3 bases, with 11 bases left in between. Germline-derived CDR1 and CDR2 are SGHVS and FNYEAQ. The CDR3 nucleotides read TGTGCCAGCAGCATAGGGGGAATTGGAAACACCATATATTTT. Amino acids: CASSIGGIGNTIYF. Variable domain in full (rest from reference TRBV7-6 and TRBJ1-3): GAGVSQSPRYKVTKRGQDVALRCDPISGHVSLYWYRQALGQGPEFLTYFNYEAQQDKSGLPNDRFSAERPEGSISTLTIQRTEQRDSAMYRCASSIGGIGNTIYFGEGSWLTVV.

The rearrangement links TRBV5-5 to TRBJ2-7; D possibly corresponds to TRBD1 (6 bases). The CDR3 extends over 14 amino acids. V was trimmed by 0 bases and J by 4 bases, leaving 11 bases between them. Germline assignment: CDR1 SGHKS and CDR2 YYEKEE (reference sequence). The CDR3 coding sequence is TGTGCCAGCAGCTTGGGCCAGGGGCCGTACGAGCAGTACTTC. This codes for CASSLGQGPYEQYF.

The V gene is TRBV7-9, the J gene TRBJ2-7; D might be TRBD1 (5 bases). The germline V gene encodes CDR1 SEHNR and CDR2 FQNEAQ (reference sequence). With 3 bases removed from V and 4 bases from J, the gap between germline ends came to 7 bases. This CDR3 has 12 residues. For the CDR3, the DNA is TGTGCCAGCAGCTTGGGGCAGTACGAGCAGTACTTC. Residues: CASSLGQYEQYF.

The chain combines TRBV7-9 with TRBJ2-1, with a possible D match to TRBD2 (6 bases). This CDR3 has 14 residues. Germline V gene lookup returns CDR1 SEHNR and CDR2 FQNEAQ (reference sequence). V dropped 5 bases and J dropped 5 bases, with 13 bases sitting between them. CDR3 loop: CASSPRSGNNEQFF. The CDR3 bases are TGTGCCAGCAGCCCCCGTAGCGGTAACAATGAGCAGTTCTTC.

This chain joins TRBV6-5 and TRBJ1-5, with D possibly TRBD1 on 5 matching bases. Germline V lookup: CDR1 MNHEY, CDR2 SVGAGI. The germline V and J ends were trimmed by 2 bases and 4 bases, with 6 bases remaining between them. This CDR3 contains 13 residues. DNA of the CDR3: TGTGCCAGCAGTTACGGGGGGAATCAGCCCCAGCATTTT. It specifies CASSYGGNQPQHF.

This clone was seen a single time. The chain carries TRBV12-5 and TRBJ1-3; 11 positions agree with TRBD1. The CDR3 contains 21 residues. V lost 4 bases and J lost 0; bases outside the gene matches: 17. The germline V gene encodes CDR1 LGHNT and CDR2 FRNRAP. CDR3 DNA: TGTGCTAGTGGTTGGGGGACGGGGACAGGGGGTAGGGAGAGCTCTGGAAACACCATATATTTT. Its translation is CASGWGTGTGGRESSGNTIYF.

This chain connects TRBV7-9 to TRBJ2-5; 11 nucleotides align to TRBD1. The germline CDR1 and CDR2 sequences are SEHNR and FQNEAQ (reference sequence). This CDR3 contains 15 residues. V lost 1 base to trimming and J lost 5 bases; unmatched junction nucleotides: 3. For the CDR3, the DNA is TGTGCCAGCAGCTTAGGGGACAGGGGGTTGGAGACCCAGTACTTC. Translation: CASSLGDRGLETQYF.

The CDR3: CASSISPTLNRPDTQYF. CDR3 nucleotides: TGTGCCAGTAGTATCAGCCCGACATTAAACCGCCCAGATACGCAGTATTTT. The chain carries TRBV19 and TRBJ2-3; D is unresolved. CDR3 length equals 17 residues. V dropped 3 bases and J dropped 4 bases, with 20 bases sitting between them. Germline CDR1 LNHDA, CDR2 SQIVND (reference sequence). The entire variable domain, with the rest obtained from reference TRBV19 and TRBJ2-3, is as follows: DGGITQSPKYLFRKEGQNVTLSCEQNLNHDAMYWYRQDPGQGLRLIYYSQIVNDFQKGDIAEGYSVSREKKESFPLTVTSAQKNPTAFYLCASSISPTLNRPDTQYFGPGTRLTVL.

The J gene is TRBJ2-1, the V gene TRBV18; 10 bases match TRBD1. V dropped 0 bases and J dropped 2; count of bases not matched to a gene: 4. The germline CDR1 and CDR2 sequences are KGHSH and LQKENI. The CDR3 is 17 residues long. The chain's CDR3 is CASSPPDRGATYNEQFF. Written as DNA, the CDR3 is TGTGCCAGCTCACCACCGGACAGGGGGGCTACCTACAATGAGCAGTTCTTC.

This sequence joins TRBV6-4 and TRBJ2-1, with TRBD1 identical over 7 bases. V lost 6 bases and J lost 7; bases outside the gene matches: 15. Germline CDR1 reads MRHNA; CDR2 reads SNTAGT. The CDR3 length is 16 residues. The CDR3 reads CASRSKTGLEVNEQFF. CDR3 DNA sequence: TGTGCCAGCAGAAGTAAGACAGGGTTGGAGGTGAATGAGCAGTTCTTC.

CDR3 region: CASSSQAANTEAFF. CDR3 nucleotide sequence: TGTGCCAGCAGCTCCCAAGCAGCGAACACTGAAGCTTTCTTT. The rearrangement uses TRBV7-6 and TRBJ1-1; D remains ambiguous. Trimming took off 4 bases at V and 1 base at J, with 10 bases between the two ends. Germline assignment: CDR1 SGHVS and CDR2 FNYEAQ. There are 14 residues in the CDR3.

The J gene is TRBJ1-4, the V gene TRBV7-9; no clear D gene. CDR1 is SEHNR and CDR2 is FQNEAQ in the germline V gene (reference sequence). V lost 5 bases and J 0 bases, leaving 13 bases between the germline ends. The CDR3 spans 16 residues. The CDR3 protein is CASSPHTSPTNEKLFF. For the CDR3, the DNA is TGTGCCAGCAGCCCCCACACAAGCCCAACTAATGAAAAACTGTTTTTT.

The CDR3 sequence is CASSAVGMNTEAFF. The CDR3 DNA follows: TGTGCCAGCTCAGCCGTTGGCATGAACACTGAAGCTTTCTTT. This chain links TRBV18 with TRBJ1-1; no clear D gene. CDR1 and CDR2 (germline): KGHSH, LQKENI. The CDR3 extends over 14 amino acids. Trimming took 5 bases from V and 0 from J, leaving 10 bases between them. The full variable domain, in which reference TRBV18 and TRBJ1-1 provide the parts outside the CDR3, is NAGVMQNPRHLVRRRGQEARLRCSPMKGHSHVYWYRQLPEEGLKFMVYLQKENIIDESGMPKERFSAEFPKEGPSILRIQQVVRGDSAAYFCASSAVGMNTEAFFGQGTRLTVV.

J is TRBJ2-3 and V is TRBV6-5; D is ambiguous. This CDR3 has 15 residues. V was shortened by 3 bases and J by 2 bases, with 12 bases between the two germline ends. From germline, CDR1 is MNHEY and CDR2 SVGAGI. The CDR3: CASSYNRNPTDTQYF. CDR3 bases: TGTGCCAGCAGTTATAATAGGAACCCCACAGATACGCAGTATTTT.

The rearrangement uses TRBV7-3 and TRBJ2-3; D is ambiguous. Germline CDR1 and CDR2: SGHTA and FQGTGA. The CDR3 length is 18 residues. The ends were cut back, 1 base at V and 2 bases at J, with 19 bases in the middle. The CDR3 protein is CASSLNPQAHLSTDTQYF. DNA of the CDR3: TGTGCCAGCAGCTTAAACCCCCAGGCCCACCTGTCCACAGATACGCAGTATTTT.

The chain is built from TRBV4-3 and TRBJ1-2, with D tentatively TRBD1 (6 bases). Germline CDR1 is LGHNA and CDR2 is YSLEER. With 4 bases removed from V and 1 base from J, the gap between germline ends came to 7 bases. The CDR3 contains 13 residues. DNA for the CDR3: TGCGCCAGCAGCCTGGACAGTAACTATGGCTACACCTTC. Protein: CASSLDSNYGYTF.

This clone was counted a single time. The rearrangement links TRBV10-3 to TRBJ1-2, with D unclear. Germline V gene lookup returns CDR1 ENHRY and CDR2 SYGVKD. The CDR3 consists of 13 residues. V was trimmed by 10 bases and J by 6 bases, leaving 18 bases between them. CDR3 sequence: CASQPDLSNGYTF. In DNA form, the CDR3 reads TGTGCCAGCCAGCCGGATCTTTCCAATGGCTACACCTTC.